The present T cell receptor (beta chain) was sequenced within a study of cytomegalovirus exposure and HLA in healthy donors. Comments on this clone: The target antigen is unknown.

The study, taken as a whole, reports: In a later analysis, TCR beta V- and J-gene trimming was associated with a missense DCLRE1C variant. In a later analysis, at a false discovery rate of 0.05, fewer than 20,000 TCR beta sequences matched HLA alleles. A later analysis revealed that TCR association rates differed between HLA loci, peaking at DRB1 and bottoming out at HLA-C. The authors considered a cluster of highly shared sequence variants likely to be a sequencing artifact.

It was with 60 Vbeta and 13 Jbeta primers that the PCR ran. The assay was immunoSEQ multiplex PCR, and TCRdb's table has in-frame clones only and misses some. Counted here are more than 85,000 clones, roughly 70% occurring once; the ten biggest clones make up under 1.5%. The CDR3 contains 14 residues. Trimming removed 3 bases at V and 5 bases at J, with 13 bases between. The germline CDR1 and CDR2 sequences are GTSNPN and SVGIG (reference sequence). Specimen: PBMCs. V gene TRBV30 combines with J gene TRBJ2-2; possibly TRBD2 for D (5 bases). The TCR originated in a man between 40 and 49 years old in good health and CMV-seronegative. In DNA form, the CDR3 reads TGTGCCTGGAGCCACCTAACTAGTACCGGGGAGCTGTTTTTT. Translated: CAWSHLTSTGELFF.